A single sample gave rise to the 23 T cell receptor beta chains below, sequenced in a study of identical twins. TCRdb reprocessed the 5' RACE reads via MiXCR and lists one record per CDR3 protein. The table includes around 480,000 distinct CDR3 sequences, roughly an eighth detected once. The same data also contributed to another study, on yellow fever vaccine responses in identical twins.

Material for sequencing was CD4+ T cells sorted from blood. These receptors were taken from a woman younger than 30 in good health.

The CDR3 spells CASRDRGPGNTIYF. CDR3 DNA: TGTGCCAGCAGGGACAGGGGGCCTGGAAACACCATATATTTT. This chain connects TRBV7-2 to TRBJ1-3; 11 bases agree with TRBD1. The CDR3 spans 14 residues. Germline CDR1 and CDR2: SGHTA and FQGNSA. V dropped 6 bases and J dropped 2; count of bases not matched to a gene: 0. Filled out from reference TRBV7-2 and TRBJ1-3, the complete variable domain reads GAGVSQSPSNKVTEKGKDVELRCDPISGHTALYWYRQSLGQGLEFLIYFQGNSAPDKSGLPSDRFSAERTGGSVSTLTIQRTQQEDSAVYLCASRDRGPGNTIYFGEGSWLTVV.

The V and J genes are TRBV5-1 and TRBJ2-3, with 11 bases that match TRBD2. The CDR3 runs 17 residues. Germline lookup yields CDR1 SGHRS and CDR2 YFSETQ. J gave up 0 bases and V 4 bases, and 7 bases lay outside the gene matches. DNA of the CDR3: TGCGCCAGCAGCCGCACCGGGACTAGCGGAAGCACAGATACGCAGTATTTT. Its translation: CASSRTGTSGSTDTQYF.

This clonotype has just a few counts. The gene calls are TRBV6-2 or TRBV6-3 and TRBJ2-7; D not certain. Deletions cut 9 bases from V and 0 bases from J, with 9 bases between. The CDR3 is 12 residues long. Germline V gene data show CDR1 as MNHEY and CDR2 as SVGEGT. In nucleotides, the CDR3 is TGTGCCAGTTCGGCACACTCCTACGAGCAGTACTTC. Translated: CASSAHSYEQYF.

The rearrangement joins TRBV6-6 to TRBJ2-1; D not certain. There are 13 residues in the CDR3. Between the trimmed V and J ends, which lost 10 bases and 4 bases, there was a span of 14 bases. Germline V gene data show CDR1 as MNHNY and CDR2 as SVGAGI (reference sequence). CDR3: CATTRLEYNEQFF. CDR3 coding DNA: TGTGCCACCACCAGGCTTGAGTACAATGAGCAGTTCTTC.

V usage is TRBV5-1 and J usage is TRBJ2-5; the D is unclear. CDR1 SGHRS and CDR2 YFSETQ come from the germline V gene. The CDR3 is 15 amino acids. Trimming shortened V by 0 bases and J by 1 base, and 10 bases separated the two germline ends. The CDR3, as DNA: TGCGCCAGCAGCTTGGCGGCTGTCAGCCAAGAGACCCAGTACTTC. This gives the protein CASSLAAVSQETQYF.

This clonotype was observed many times. At one end the junction does not follow the germline gene, possibly because of a read error. The CDR3 reads CASSLAGNQETQYF. The CDR3 DNA reads TGTGCCAGCAGCTTAGCAGGGAACCAAGAGACCCAGTACTTC. The rearrangement links TRBV5-1 to TRBJ2-5; TRBD1 is a possible D gene (5 bases). CDR3 size: 14 residues. Germline values: CDR1 SGHRS, CDR2 YFSETQ.

This clonotype was seen ten or more times. The chain combines TRBV4-2 with TRBJ2-1; D possibly corresponds to TRBD2 (6 bases). Trimming left V 4 bases short and J 4 bases short, with 17 bases between. Germline lookup yields CDR1 LGHNA and CDR2 YNFKEQ. This CDR3 has 16 amino acids. The DNA of the CDR3 is TGTGCCAGCAGCCGCGGGACCACACAGTGGTACAATGAGCAGTTCTTC. Protein sequence: CASSRGTTQWYNEQFF.

At least ten counts were recorded for this clonotype. V is TRBV3-1 and J is TRBJ1-1, with 8 bases fitting TRBD1. The junction had 11 bases not matched to a gene; V was cut back by 6 bases and J by 5 bases. The germline CDR1 and CDR2 sequences are LGHDT and YNNKEL (reference sequence). The CDR3 sequence is 15 residues long. CDR3 DNA sequence: TGTGCCAGCAGAGACTCCGACAGGGGCGGTACTGAAGCTTTCTTT. Translating it yields CASRDSDRGGTEAFF.

This clonotype has more than one count but fewer than ten. This chain uses TRBV6-2 or TRBV6-3 with TRBJ2-7, with D possibly being TRBD2 (6 bases). From germline, CDR1 is MNHEY and CDR2 SVGEGT. Trimming cost V 7 bases and J 7 bases, with 20 bases left between them. The CDR3 runs 14 residues. This chain's CDR3 is CASNQLATFGEQYF. The CDR3 DNA sequence: TGTGCCAGCAACCAACTAGCCACCTTTGGGGAGCAGTACTTC.

This chain uses TRBV5-1 with TRBJ1-4; D remains unclear. Per the germline V gene, CDR1 is SGHRS and CDR2 is YFSETQ. The CDR3 totals 13 residues. V was pared by 2 bases and J by 6 bases, with 8 bases between. CDR3 sequence reads: CASSLGKYEKLFF. The CDR3 DNA reads TGCGCCAGCAGCTTAGGGAAATATGAAAAACTGTTTTTT.

This clonotype was seen only once. This chain links TRBV11-2 with TRBJ2-5; 7 bases map to TRBD1. Germline values: CDR1 SGHAT, CDR2 FQNNGV. The CDR3 loop spans 15 amino acids. J gave up 5 bases and V 5 bases, and 11 bases lay outside the gene matches. CDR3 nucleotide sequence: TGTGCCAGCAGCCGCTCGACAGGGACGGGGGAGACCCAGTACTTC. It translates to CASSRSTGTGETQYF.

In this sample, this clonotype turned up a few times. The CDR3 sequence: CASSQESGLAGLSYNEQFF. In nucleotides, the CDR3 is TGCGCCAGCAGCCAAGAGTCGGGACTAGCGGGACTCTCCTACAATGAGCAGTTCTTC. The J gene is TRBJ2-1, the V gene TRBV4-3; 13 bases are a match to TRBD2. Germline CDR1 LGHNA, CDR2 YSLEER. The CDR3 has 19 amino acids. After removal of 0 bases from V and 0 bases from J, the junction contained 5 bases not matched to a gene.

This rearrangement joins TRBV7-9 to TRBJ2-3; 7 bases match TRBD1. This CDR3 contains 12 residues. Germline loops: CDR1 SEHNR, CDR2 FQNEAQ (reference sequence). The trim removed 5 bases at V and 8 bases at J, leaving 4 bases unmatched. The CDR3: CASSPGQLTQYF. CDR3 bases: TGTGCCAGCAGCCCGGGACAGCTTACGCAGTATTTT.

This clonotype has just a few counts. This sequence joins TRBV7-3 and TRBJ2-1, with 11 positions matching TRBD2. V was pared by 0 bases and J by 4 bases, with 2 bases of the junction left unmatched. The germline CDR1 and CDR2 sequences are SGHTA and FQGTGA. The CDR3 is 16 amino acids. The DNA of the CDR3 is TGTGCCAGCAGCTTAACTAGCGGGGGGGGGTACAATGAGCAGTTCTTC. It encodes CASSLTSGGGYNEQFF.

The chain joins TRBV12-5 to TRBJ2-7, with a weak D call TRBD1 (6 bases). The length of the CDR3 is 16 residues. Germline V gene sequence: CDR1 LGHNT, CDR2 FRNRAP. The V end was cut by 2 bases, the J end by 2 bases, with 16 bases between. The CDR3 nucleotides are TGTGCTAGTGGTTTGACCACAGGGACCGTCGCCTACGAGCAGTACTTC. Translating gives CASGLTTGTVAYEQYF. Together with reference TRBV12-5 and TRBJ2-7, the CDR3 gives the full variable domain: DARVTQTPRHKVTEMGQEVTMRCQPILGHNTVFWYRQTMMQGLELLAYFRNRAPLDDSGMPKDRFSAEMPDATLATLKIQPSEPRDSAVYFCASGLTTGTVAYEQYFGPGTRLTVT.

This clonotype was seen ten or more times. CDR3 sequence (DNA): TGCAGTGCTAGCGGAGCCAACTACGAGCAGTACTTC. It yields the protein CSASGANYEQYF. The chain uses TRBV20-1 and TRBJ2-7; D gene ambiguous. In germline, CDR1 is DFQATT, CDR2 SNEGSKA (reference sequence). CDR3 length equals 12 residues. Trimming removed 3 bases at V and 3 bases at J, with 9 bases between.

This clonotype was seen repeatedly, ten times or more. The chain uses TRBV7-3 and TRBJ1-6; D remains ambiguous. The V gene's germline CDR1 is SGHTA and CDR2 FQGTGA. The CDR3 contains 15 residues. The ends were cut back, 2 bases at V and 7 bases at J, with 12 bases in the middle. CDR3 region: CASSLFSGENSPLHF. The CDR3 DNA sequence: TGTGCCAGCAGCTTATTCTCGGGCGAGAATTCACCCCTCCACTTT.

This clonotype was seen more than once but under ten times. The chain couples TRBV7-3 to TRBJ2-1, with D tentatively TRBD2 (5 bases). V lost 5 bases and J 0 bases, leaving 17 bases between the germline ends. Germline values: CDR1 SGHTA, CDR2 FQGTGA. The CDR3 loop spans 17 amino acids. In DNA, the CDR3 is TGTGCCAGCAGCAACGCTAAACCGGGAAGCTCCTACAATGAGCAGTTCTTC. Its translation: CASSNAKPGSSYNEQFF.

V is TRBV30 and J is TRBJ2-7, with D unresolved. The germline CDR1 and CDR2 sequences are GTSNPN and SVGIG (reference sequence). The V end was cut by 4 bases, the J end by 2 bases, with 15 bases between. The CDR3 has 14 amino acids. CDR3 protein: CAWTPRLSTYEQYF. The CDR3 nucleotides are TGTGCCTGGACGCCCCGACTCTCCACCTACGAGCAGTACTTC. Full variable domain (remainder filled in from reference TRBV30 and TRBJ2-7): SQTIHQWPATLVQPVGSPLSLECTVEGTSNPNLYWYRQAAGRGLQLLFYSVGIGQISSEVPQNLSASRPQDRQFILSSKKLLLSDSGFYLCAWTPRLSTYEQYFGPGTRLTVT.

This clonotype has just a few counts. The rearrangement links TRBV12-3 or TRBV12-4 to TRBJ2-3; D may be TRBD2 (6 bases). The CDR3 length is 17 residues. V gave up 6 bases and J gave up 2 bases, with 21 bases separating them. The CDR3 loop is CASSHRTGETNTDTQYF. In DNA, the CDR3 is TGTGCCAGCAGCCATAGGACGGGGGAGACTAACACAGATACGCAGTATTTT.

The genes are TRBV29-1 and TRBJ1-2; 8 positions match TRBD1. Looked up from germline, CDR1 is SQVTM and CDR2 is ANQGSEA. This CDR3 contains 11 residues. The trim removed 7 bases at V and 6 bases at J, leaving 4 bases unmatched. CDR3 nucleotides: TGCAGCGCCGGACAGGGAGATGGCTACACCTTC. Translated, it gives CSAGQGDGYTF.

In this sample, this clonotype turned up a few times. The rearrangement links TRBV9 to TRBJ2-2; 9 bases align to TRBD2. The length of the CDR3 is 15 residues. The V and J ends lost 2 bases and 4 bases, in that order; junction bases with no gene match: 3. The germline gives CDR1 SGDLS, CDR2 YYNGEE. The CDR3 sequence: CASSVGGRVTGELFF. Here the CDR3 DNA reads TGTGCCAGCAGCGTCGGCGGGAGGGTCACCGGGGAGCTGTTTTTT.

The chain combines TRBV7-9 with TRBJ2-3, with TRBD2 matching over 10 bases. J lost 4 bases, V lost 3 bases, and 10 bases had no gene match. The CDR3 has 17 amino acids. Germline V CDR1 and CDR2: SEHNR, FQNEAQ (reference sequence). In nucleotides, the CDR3 is TGTGCCAGCAGCTTGACCCTAGCGGGGGTGGCCGCAGATACGCAGTATTTT. It yields the protein CASSLTLAGVAADTQYF.